The rows below give T cell receptor beta chains drawn from one sample of a study of T cell responses to AZD1222 COVID-19 vaccine. Sequencing was performed with immunoSEQ multiplex PCR; in TCRdb, only in-frame clones are kept and a portion is missing. The sample has 95,000 to 100,000 clones; approximately 89% are singletons. The specimen was peripheral blood, collected 28 days after the second AZD1222 dose. These receptors originate from an adult who received the AZD1222 COVID-19 vaccine. CDR3s leave out the opening cysteine and the closing phenylalanine or tryptophan. Each record gives: J gene, V gene, CDR3 protein.

TRBJ2-3 TRBV24-1 ATSDPSETSGGATDTQY
TRBJ1-2 TRBV6-6 ASNPGGTTPGYGYT
TRBJ2-7 TRBV6-5 ASSPAGAYEQY
TRBJ1-2 TRBV24-1 ATSDPRDRGPLGYGYT
TRBJ2-5 TRBV11-2 ASSLGWDSQETQY
TRBJ2-3 TRBV29-1 SVETGGTDTQY
TRBJ1-4 TRBV30 AWSVLGEKLF
TRBJ2-1 TRBV7-2 ASSLQISGYNEQF
TRBJ2-1 TRBV4-1 ASSLLIYNEQF
TRBJ2-2 TRBV3-1/TRBV3-2 ASSYAGTNTGELF
TRBJ1-5 TRBV5-6 ASSSRTGRQPQH
TRBJ2-1 TRBV7-3 ASSLGGQSYNEQF
TRBJ1-1 TRBV5-1 ASSLRGLWNTEAF
TRBJ2-2 TRBV7-9 ASSLALPFTGELF
TRBJ1-2 TRBV5-1 ASSLGGQRGYGYT
TRBJ2-3 TRBV5-1 ASSLATDTDTQY
TRBJ1-4 TRBV2 AIQRDVGEKLF
TRBJ2-1 TRBV5-5 ASSLAGGEYNEQF
TRBJ2-5 TRBV4-3 ASSQDLRVTQETQY
TRBJ1-2 TRBV29-1 SVEASGGDGYT
TRBJ2-4 TRBV5-4 ASSPEGTKNIQY
TRBJ2-7 TRBV11-2 ASSLASGAYEQY
TRBJ1-3 TRBV11-1 ASSLQITGNTIY
TRBJ2-1 TRBV11-2 ASSPRWGAGGRNEQF
TRBJ2-2 TRBV29-1 SVGTGGIGELF
TRBJ2-1 TRBV28 ASSLWTGGDNEQF
TRBJ2-7 TRBV4-3 ASSQEGDYEQY
TRBJ1-2 TRBV9 ASSPPMGQGRFGYT
TRBJ2-5 TRBV4-2 ASSPTSGGLQTQY
TRBJ1-5 TRBV7-8 ASSPTDYSNQPQH
TRBJ2-1 TRBV24-1 ATSDPGQRLI
TRBJ2-7 TRBV28 ASSFSGTGSDEQY
TRBJ1-6 TRBV18 ASSLGQGYGSPLH
TRBJ1-2 TRBV18 ASSPDSRYGYT
TRBJ2-3 TRBV5-1 ASSNVQGSTDTQY
TRBJ1-3 TRBV6-5 ASSYAELSGNTIY
TRBJ1-2 TRBV11-2 ASSLAAQAVT
TRBJ2-7 TRBV27 ASSLGGRPYEQY
TRBJ2-5 TRBV15 ATSRGGDRAKTQY
TRBJ1-6 TRBV7-9 ASRSDREVYNSPLH
TRBJ1-1 TRBV7-2 ASSPFSPFSGNTEAF
TRBJ2-7 TRBV7-2 ASSFGGPAIYEQY
TRBJ1-1 TRBV7-8 ASSTTPRGGTEAF
TRBJ1-2 TRBV27 ASSASLGRDSGYT
TRBJ2-6 TRBV5-1 ASSLVPGGTGANVLT
TRBJ1-1 TRBV12-3/TRBV12-4 ASSFGLRGAF
TRBJ2-2 TRBV10-3 AISNTLGTGELF
TRBJ1-1 TRBV6-2/TRBV6-3 ASSYLQGPGLNTEAF
TRBJ1-5 TRBV12-3/TRBV12-4 ASSRGSNQPQH
TRBJ2-5 TRBV30 AWGGYGAQY